What follows describes a single TCR beta chain. Its antigen is not identified. Libraries were prepared by immunoSEQ multiplex PCR; TCRdb keeps only in-frame clonotypes and omits some of them. The sample lists over 50,000 clones, 80% seen once, with 4.5% to 5% in the top ten. Germline V CDR1 and CDR2: SGHRS, YFSETQ. The CDR3 is 14 residues long. V shed 4 bases and J shed 7 bases, with 18 bases lying between them. These data belong to a study of T cell responses to AZD1222 COVID-19 vaccine. Whole-study results and caveats: The donors showed a predominance of white British ancestry and of females, with possible underestimation of clonal diversity.

The rearrangement links TRBV5-1 to TRBJ2-7, with TRBD2 as a possible D gene (6 bases). This TCR was recovered from an adult who received the AZD1222 COVID-19 vaccine. The sample here was peripheral blood, taken 28 days after the second AZD1222 dose. The CDR3 reads CASSPQTSLGEQYF. The CDR3 DNA reads as TGCGCCAGCAGCCCCCAAACTAGCTTGGGGGAGCAGTACTTC.